What follows is one T cell receptor (beta chain) and its context. The CDR3 has 16 residues. V was clipped by 2 bases and J by 0 bases, with 11 bases between them. Germline loops: CDR1 LNHDA, CDR2 SQIVND (reference sequence). The sample originates from a study of neoadjuvant anti-PD-1 for oral cavity cancer. Study-level information: Patients without progression got a fourth dose around day 43.

Sequencing used immunoSEQ multiplex PCR; TCRdb keeps in-frame clones, though not all of them. The repertoire holds about 6,700 clones, with about 78% as singletons. The rearrangement joins TRBV19 to TRBJ1-5; D gene unclear. The sequenced sample was PBMCs, obtained before nivolumab (anti-PD-1) treatment. This TCR was sampled from a person between 40 and 85 years old with oral cavity squamous cell carcinoma. CDR3 coding DNA: TGTGCCAGTAGTATAAGCAGACTTTATAGCAATCAGCCCCAGCATTTT. As protein: CASSISRLYSNQPQHF.